The following is a T cell receptor beta chain sequence with its context. Its target is not known. The sample belongs to a study of cytomegalovirus exposure and HLA in healthy donors. The length of the CDR3 is 13 residues. V lost 3 bases to trimming and J lost 7 bases, with 12 bases between them. Germline loops: CDR1 SEHNR, CDR2 FQNEAQ (reference sequence). In the PCR, 60 Vbeta and 13 Jbeta primers were used. Profiling relied on immunoSEQ multiplex PCR, and the TCRdb table lists in-frame clones only, not all of them. Among approximately 150,000 clones listed, more than 65% were seen once. Whole-study results and caveats: Another analysis was done later, and it associated approximately 18,000 TCR beta sequences with HLA alleles at 0.05 false discovery rate. Trimming of TCR beta V- and J-genes showed a link, identified in a later analysis, to a missense DCLRE1C variant. Cytomegalovirus association was assigned to more than 150 TCR beta chains.

Each donor's status was that of a healthy bone marrow donor. Sequencing used PBMCs. The clonotype originates from a man in his fifties or sixties in good health and CMV-seropositive. The chain uses TRBV7-9 and TRBJ1-2; possibly TRBD1 for D (5 bases). CDR3 DNA sequence: TGTGCCAGCAGCTTCATGACAGAAACTGGCTACACCTTC. It encodes CASSFMTETGYTF.